This T cell receptor beta chain was captured in a study of T cell responses to AZD1222 COVID-19 vaccine. This clone occurred once. Its antigen is not known. V lost 3 bases and J lost 7; bases outside the gene matches: 6. This CDR3 spans 15 amino acids. The germline CDR1 and CDR2 sequences are LGHNA and YNFKEQ. Findings and caveats of the study: CD4 TCRs associated with vaccination spanned spike, dominating at 160-218 and 743-854.

Libraries were prepared by immunoSEQ multiplex PCR; TCRdb keeps only in-frame clonotypes and omits some of them. The sample has about 120,000 clones, 86% seen once. This sequence was found in an adult who received the AZD1222 COVID-19 vaccine. The source material was peripheral blood, sampled 28 days after the second AZD1222 dose. The chain combines TRBV4-2 with TRBJ1-5; TRBD1 aligns across 10 bases. In DNA, the CDR3 is TGTGCCAGCAGCCAGGGACAGGGGAACAGGCAGCCCCAGCATTTT. Amino acid sequence: CASSQGQGNRQPQHF.